Below are 10 T cell receptor beta chains sequenced from a single sample in a study of beta chain features in type 1 diabetes (dated by TCRdb to 2016 to 2018). The library was made by the immunoSEQ multiplex PCR assay. The entire amount of isolated RNA was reverse transcribed using the High Capacity cDNA Reverse Transcription Kit, so the sequenced TCRB transcripts were expressed ones. TCRdb provides this immuneACCESS table in a form limited to in-frame rearrangements. Some clones are lacking; in checked studies, under half of them reflect an unresolved V gene, and why the rest are absent is not known. The sample data list roughly 400,000 clones, and roughly 15% of these were observed just once. Of the sample, under 0.02% is held by the ten largest clones. The source material was naive CD4+ T cells from blood. What the cell subset or site label conveys for this sample: true naive CD4+ T cells. These receptor sequences come from a woman between 18 and 30 years old in good health.

This clone was counted a few times. The chain couples TRBV5-1 to TRBJ2-7; 8 bases are a match to TRBD1. Germline V lookup: CDR1 SGHRS, CDR2 YFSETQ. V lost 3 bases, J lost 0 bases, and 5 bases stayed unmatched. This CDR3 comprises 15 residues. In DNA, the CDR3 is TGCGCCAGCAGCTATGGGACAGGAAGCTCCTACGAGCAGTACTTC. This encodes CASSYGTGSSYEQYF.

This clone was picked up a small number of times. The chain carries TRBV15 and TRBJ2-1; 8 bases agree with TRBD2. V shed 8 bases, J shed 0 bases, and the junction held 3 bases outside the gene matches. This CDR3 is built from 14 residues. Germline CDR1 is LNHNV and CDR2 is YYDKDF (reference sequence). The CDR3, as DNA: TGTGCCACCCGCCGGGAGGGCTCCTACAATGAGCAGTTCTTC. Protein sequence: CATRREGSYNEQFF.

This clone occurred a few times. The chain recombines TRBV9 with TRBJ2-5; D is undetermined. CDR1 is SGDLS and CDR2 is YYNGEE in the germline V gene. Trimming took off 3 bases at V and 0 bases at J, with 6 bases between the two ends. The CDR3 is 13 amino acids. The CDR3 DNA follows: TGTGCCAGCAGCGGGCCGTACCAAGAGACCCAGTACTTC. Its translation: CASSGPYQETQYF.

The sample holds a few counts of this clone. This chain links TRBV5-4 with TRBJ2-1; the match to TRBD2 covers 11 bases. Germline trimming cut 3 bases from V and 7 bases from J; bases unmatched to any gene: 12. Germline V gene sequence: CDR1 SGHNT, CDR2 YYREEE (reference sequence). The CDR3 covers 17 residues. The CDR3 nucleotides read TGTGCCAGCAGCTGGGGTTCCGGGACTAGCGGTAAAAATGAGCAGTTCTTC. Protein sequence: CASSWGSGTSGKNEQFF.

There are a few counts of this clone. The genes are TRBV18 and TRBJ1-4; D remains ambiguous. V lost 6 bases and J lost 8, with 10 bases in between. Germline V gene lookup returns CDR1 KGHSH and CDR2 LQKENI. The CDR3 is 12 amino acids. CDR3: CASSSEMEKLFF. DNA for the CDR3: TGTGCCAGCTCGTCAGAAATGGAAAAACTGTTTTTT.

This clone was recorded a few times. CDR3 in DNA: TGCAGCGTTGAAGATCAGGGGACTAGCGGGATTCGGCAGTACTTC. Amino acid sequence: CSVEDQGTSGIRQYF. V gene TRBV29-1 combines with J gene TRBJ2-7, with 13 bases identical to TRBD2. Unmatched junction bases numbered 8, after V lost 0 bases and J lost 9 bases. Germline V lookup: CDR1 SQVTM, CDR2 ANQGSEA. The CDR3 is made up of 15 amino acids.

As DNA, the CDR3 is TGCGCCAGCAGCAGGACAGGGACAGGGGATCAGCCCCAGCATTTT. Residues: CASSRTGTGDQPQHF. The V and J genes are TRBV5-1 and TRBJ1-5; 10 bases fit TRBD1. The CDR3 loop spans 15 amino acids. CDR1 is SGHRS and CDR2 is YFSETQ in the germline V gene. V trimming: 4 bases; J trimming: 5 bases; junction bases outside the gene matches: 6.

This clone was counted between two and nine times. The rearrangement links TRBV19 to TRBJ2-1; 11 bases match TRBD2. The length of the CDR3 is 16 residues. V lost 6 bases, J lost 2 bases, and 6 bases stayed unmatched. Germline loops: CDR1 LNHDA, CDR2 SQIVND (reference sequence). The CDR3 region has the DNA TGTGCCAGTAGACAGCCGGGACTAGCGGCCTACAATGAGCAGTTCTTC. Translation: CASRQPGLAAYNEQFF.

The chain couples TRBV6-1 to TRBJ2-7; possible D gene TRBD2, 6 bases. V lost 8 bases and J 5 bases, leaving 16 bases between the germline ends. The V gene's germline CDR1 is MNHNS and CDR2 SASEGT. CDR3 length: 13 residues. CDR3 residues: CASGGREWDEQYF. CDR3 in DNA: TGTGCCAGCGGTGGACGGGAGTGGGACGAGCAGTACTTC.

The rearrangement links TRBV15 to TRBJ2-5, with a possible D match to TRBD1 (6 bases). The ends were cut back, 1 base at V and 1 base at J, with 7 bases in the middle. Germline CDR1 is LNHNV and CDR2 is YYDKDF (reference sequence). This CDR3 contains 14 residues. The CDR3 here is CATSRVDSQETQYF. CDR3 DNA sequence: TGTGCCACCAGCAGAGTGGACAGCCAAGAGACCCAGTACTTC.